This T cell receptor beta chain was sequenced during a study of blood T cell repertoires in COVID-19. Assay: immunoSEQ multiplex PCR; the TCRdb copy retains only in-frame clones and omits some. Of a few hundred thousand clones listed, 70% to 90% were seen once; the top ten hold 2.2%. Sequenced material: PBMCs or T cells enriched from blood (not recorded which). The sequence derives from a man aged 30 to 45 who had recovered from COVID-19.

This CDR3 is CASSPGGSTQYF. The CDR3 DNA sequence: TGTGCCAGCAGCCCCGGTGGGAGTACCCAGTACTTC. The chain links TRBV7-8 to TRBJ2-5, with a possible D match to TRBD2 (5 bases). CDR1 is SGHVS and CDR2 is FQNEAQ in the germline V gene. Trimming removed 5 bases from V and 8 bases from J, with 12 bases in between. This CDR3 is 12 amino acids long.